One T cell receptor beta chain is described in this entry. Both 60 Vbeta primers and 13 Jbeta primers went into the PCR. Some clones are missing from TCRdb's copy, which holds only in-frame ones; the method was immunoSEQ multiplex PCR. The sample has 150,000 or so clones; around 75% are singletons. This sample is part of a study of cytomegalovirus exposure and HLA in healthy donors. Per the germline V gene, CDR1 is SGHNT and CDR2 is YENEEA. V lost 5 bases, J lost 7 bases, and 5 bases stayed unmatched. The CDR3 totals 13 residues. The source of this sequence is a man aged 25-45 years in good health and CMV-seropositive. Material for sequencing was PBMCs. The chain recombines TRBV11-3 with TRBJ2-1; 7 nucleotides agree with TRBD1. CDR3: CASSRGLWNEQFF. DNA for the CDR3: TGTGCCAGCAGCAGGGGGCTGTGGAATGAGCAGTTCTTC.